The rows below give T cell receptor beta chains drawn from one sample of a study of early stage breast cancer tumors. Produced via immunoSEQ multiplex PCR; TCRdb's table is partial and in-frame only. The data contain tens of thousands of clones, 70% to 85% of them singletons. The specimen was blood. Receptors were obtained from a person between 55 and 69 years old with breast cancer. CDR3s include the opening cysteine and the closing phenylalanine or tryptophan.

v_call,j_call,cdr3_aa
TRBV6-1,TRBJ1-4,CASSVPDNSEKLFF
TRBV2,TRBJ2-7,CASSTGTSNEQYF
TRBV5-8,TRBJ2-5,CASSGGLAPIETQYF
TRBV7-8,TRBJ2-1,CASSPEGEQFF
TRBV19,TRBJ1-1,CASSMSDRDTEAFF
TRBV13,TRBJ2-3,CASSLVGQGTDTQYF
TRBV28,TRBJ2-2,CASSWPTRFREGVTGELFF
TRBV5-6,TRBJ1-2,CASSKDRSYGYTF
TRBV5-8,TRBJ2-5,CASSFTFQETQYF
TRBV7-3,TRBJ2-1,CASSLPPAEQFF
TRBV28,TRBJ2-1,CAYGTPPYNEQFF
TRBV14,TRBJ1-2,CASSQAGYGYTF
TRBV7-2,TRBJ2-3,CASTGQRNTDTQYF
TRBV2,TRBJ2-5,CASIGGERGGFGETQYF
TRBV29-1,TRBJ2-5,CSVAGGVETQYF
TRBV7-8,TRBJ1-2,CASSLDSRQGAGYTF
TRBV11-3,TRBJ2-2,CASSPGTLNTGELFF
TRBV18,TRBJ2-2,CASSPSPGGYTGELFF
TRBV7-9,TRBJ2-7,CASSLAGEAYEQYF
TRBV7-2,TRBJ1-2,CASSRDRTYGYTF
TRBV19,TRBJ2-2,CASSITASGSANTGELFF
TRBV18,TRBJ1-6,CASSPGVPSFGNSPLHF
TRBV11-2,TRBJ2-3,CASSLGVGVADTQYF
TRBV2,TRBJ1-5,CASSEAGYSNQPQHF
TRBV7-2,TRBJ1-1,CASSLGGTGNMNTEAFF
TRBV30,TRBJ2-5,CAWSLAGGGKTQYF
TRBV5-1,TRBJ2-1,CASSFGTGSYNEQFF
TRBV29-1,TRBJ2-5,CSGARHDQETQYF
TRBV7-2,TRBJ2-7,CASSLVPGSEQYF
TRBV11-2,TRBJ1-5,CASSHPGTGGDSNQPQHF
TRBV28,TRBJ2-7,CASSFQGAPDFSSYEQYF
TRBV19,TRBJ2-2,CASSIAAGFSAGELFF
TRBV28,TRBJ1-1,CASSARQGNTEAFF
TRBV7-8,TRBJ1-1,CASRYAQGAGKTEAFF
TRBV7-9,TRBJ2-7,CASSRQGTYEQYF
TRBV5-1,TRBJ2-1,CASSIIAGLGQFF
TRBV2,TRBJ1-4,CASTPRGQPNEKLFF
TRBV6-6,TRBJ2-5,CASSKNPARETQYF
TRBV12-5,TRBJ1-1,CASGPSPDGRGAFF
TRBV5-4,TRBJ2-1,CASSLTSGSHEQFF
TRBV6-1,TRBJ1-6,CASSEASGTGSSF
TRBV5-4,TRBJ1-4,CASSLFGQGATNEKLFF
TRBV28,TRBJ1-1,CASRGDPNTEAFF
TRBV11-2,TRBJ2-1,CASRAYRGGGATYNEQFF
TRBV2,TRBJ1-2,CASSRSYGYTF
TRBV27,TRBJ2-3,CASSLSPGSSTDTQYF
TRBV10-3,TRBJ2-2,CAISRQGAPGELFF
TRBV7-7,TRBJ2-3,CASSFVPGQGALISDTQYF